The clone carrying this T cell receptor beta chain was picked up a small number of times. This sample is drawn from a study of response to subunit inactivated influenza vaccine. TCRdb reprocessed the RT-PCR reads via MiXCR and lists one record per CDR3 protein. The sample has roughly 760,000 distinct CDR3 sequences; 21% are singletons. The CDR3 contains 10 residues. The V gene's germline CDR1 is SGHRS and CDR2 YFSETQ. With 6 bases removed from V and 14 bases from J, the gap between germline ends came to 13 bases. The source is a man aged 50 to 59 who received an inactivated influenza vaccine. The J gene is TRBJ2-3, the V gene TRBV5-1, with D possibly being TRBD1 (5 bases). The material sequenced was PBMCs from blood, taken roughly 5 days after vaccination. The CDR3 here is CASKDPRGYF. The CDR3 DNA follows: TGCGCCAGCAAGGACCCTAGGGGGTATTTT.